This T cell receptor beta chain stems from a study of Graves' ophthalmopathy and Graves' hyperthyroidism. Every ophthalmopathy donor presented moderate-to-severe activity, CAS ≥3, NOSPECS ≥4 and duration under 3 months. The source of the PBMCs was around 9 ml of fresh peripheral blood. This clonotype was recorded a few times. The authors amplified TCR beta CDR3 regions from RNA transcripts. The library came from an HTBI-primed first-round RT-PCR and a second-round multiplex PCR. MiXCR, applied by TCRdb to the multiplex PCR reads, yields one record per CDR3 protein. The table has 230,000 or so distinct CDR3 sequences, around 50% seen once; the top ten hold around half. Trimming pared 6 bases from V and 2 bases from J, leaving 10 bases between. The CDR3 is 13 residues long.

Sample: peripheral blood. The sequence was collected from an adult man with Graves' ophthalmopathy. This rearrangement joins TRBV12-3 or TRBV12-4 to TRBJ2-5; unclear D gene. The CDR3 sequence is CASSPRRQETQYF. The CDR3 DNA is TGTGCCAGCAGCCCCCGGCGGCAAGAGACCCAGTACTTC.